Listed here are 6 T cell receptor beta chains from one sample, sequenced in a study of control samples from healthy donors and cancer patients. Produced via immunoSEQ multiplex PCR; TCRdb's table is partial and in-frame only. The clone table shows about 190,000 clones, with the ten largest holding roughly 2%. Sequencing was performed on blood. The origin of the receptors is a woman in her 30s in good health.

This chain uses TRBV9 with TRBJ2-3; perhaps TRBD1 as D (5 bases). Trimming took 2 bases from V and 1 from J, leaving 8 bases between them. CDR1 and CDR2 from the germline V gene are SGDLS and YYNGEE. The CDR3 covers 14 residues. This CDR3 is CASSVGQGTDTQYF. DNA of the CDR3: TGTGCCAGCAGCGTGGGGCAGGGCACAGATACGCAGTATTTT.

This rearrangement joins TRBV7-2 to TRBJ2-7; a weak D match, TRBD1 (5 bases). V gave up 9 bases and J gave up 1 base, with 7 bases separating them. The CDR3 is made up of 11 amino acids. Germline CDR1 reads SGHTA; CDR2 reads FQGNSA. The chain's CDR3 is CASRQSYEQYF. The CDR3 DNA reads TGTGCCAGTAGACAGTCCTACGAGCAGTACTTC.

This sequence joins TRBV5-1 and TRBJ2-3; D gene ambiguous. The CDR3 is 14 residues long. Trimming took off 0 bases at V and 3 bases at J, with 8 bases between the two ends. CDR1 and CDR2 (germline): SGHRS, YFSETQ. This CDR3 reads CASSLADWTDTQYF. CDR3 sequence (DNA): TGCGCCAGCAGCTTGGCGGATTGGACAGATACGCAGTATTTT.

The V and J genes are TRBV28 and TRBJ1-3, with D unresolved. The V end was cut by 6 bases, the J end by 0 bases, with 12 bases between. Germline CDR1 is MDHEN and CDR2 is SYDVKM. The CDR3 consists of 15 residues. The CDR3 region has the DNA TGTGCCAGCAGATCCGGAGGTTACTCTGGAAACACCATATATTTT. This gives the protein CASRSGGYSGNTIYF.

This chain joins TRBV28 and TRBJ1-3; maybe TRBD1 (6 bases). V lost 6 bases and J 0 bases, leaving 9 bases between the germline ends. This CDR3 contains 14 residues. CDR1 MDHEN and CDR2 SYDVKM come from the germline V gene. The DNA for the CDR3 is TGTGCCAGCAGGCAGGGGAGCTCTGGAAACACCATATATTTT. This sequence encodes CASRQGSSGNTIYF.

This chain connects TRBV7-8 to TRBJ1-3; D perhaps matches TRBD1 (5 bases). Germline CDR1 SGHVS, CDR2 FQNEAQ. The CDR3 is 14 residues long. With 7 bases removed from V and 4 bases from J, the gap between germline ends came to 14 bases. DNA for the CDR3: TGTGCCAGCAACGATCCGAGACAGGGAAACACCATATATTTT. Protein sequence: CASNDPRQGNTIYF.